A single sample gave rise to the 10 T cell receptor beta chains below, sequenced in a study of shared clonotypes between healthy human individuals. Sequencing was performed with immunoSEQ multiplex PCR; in TCRdb, only in-frame clones are kept and a portion is missing. The repertoire has 980,000 or so clones, less than 85% of them found once; the top ten carry over 1.3%. Sample: memory CD4+ T cells sorted from blood. This sample's subset: CD45RA-negative fraction. The receptors derive from a man younger than 35 in good health.

The rearrangement uses TRBV7-9 and TRBJ2-2; D ambiguous. The CDR3 has 14 amino acids. Germline values: CDR1 SEHNR, CDR2 FQNEAQ (reference sequence). Trimming took off 0 bases at V and 4 bases at J, with 6 bases between the two ends. This chain's CDR3 is CASSLAVSTGELFF. Here the CDR3 DNA reads TGTGCCAGCAGCTTAGCAGTCTCCACCGGGGAGCTGTTTTTT.

This clone was seen a few times. The genes are TRBV27 and TRBJ1-5; D remains ambiguous. In germline, CDR1 is MNHEY, CDR2 SMNVEV (reference sequence). The CDR3 runs to 14 residues. V shed 6 bases and J shed 5 bases, with 14 bases lying between them. The CDR3 region is CASSRDGRYQPQHF. For the CDR3, the DNA is TGTGCCAGCAGCAGAGACGGGAGATATCAGCCCCAGCATTTT.

V and J are TRBV19 and TRBJ1-6, with no clear D. Germline loops: CDR1 LNHDA, CDR2 SQIVND (reference sequence). This CDR3 has 14 amino acids. Trimming shortened V by 3 bases and J by 9 bases, and 12 bases separated the two germline ends. In DNA form, the CDR3 reads TGTGCCAGTAGTATTCGGGATTTTGGTTCACCCCTCCACTTT. Its translation is CASSIRDFGSPLHF.

The rearrangement joins TRBV27 to TRBJ2-7; TRBD1 matches 7 bases. This CDR3 region has 15 residues. Germline CDR1 MNHEY, CDR2 SMNVEV (reference sequence). V lost 4 bases and J lost 4; bases outside the gene matches: 10. CDR3 coding DNA: TGTGCCAGCAGTTCCTGGGACAGTTCTGGATACGAGCAGTACTTC. Protein: CASSSWDSSGYEQYF.

This clone was counted a single time. The chain joins TRBV6-1 to TRBJ1-6; D ambiguous. The V and J ends lost 4 bases and 6 bases respectively, with 16 bases between them. The V gene's germline CDR1 is MNHNS and CDR2 SASEGT. This CDR3 is 16 amino acids long. The DNA of the CDR3 is TGTGCCAGCAGTGGTGAGTGGGGTGCAATTAATTCACCCCTCCACTTT. As protein: CASSGEWGAINSPLHF.

As regards this clone: A much larger clone is a single base away; this may be a read error. CDR3 in amino acids: CASSSGTGGTDTQYF. In DNA form, the CDR3 reads TGTGCCAGCAGCTCCGGGACAGGGGGCACAGATACGCAGTATTTT. The chain uses TRBV7-9 and TRBJ2-3, with 10 bases fitting TRBD1. The germline V gene encodes CDR1 SEHNR and CDR2 FQNEAQ (reference sequence). Trimming at V came to 4 bases and at J to 1 base, leaving 2 bases not matched to a gene. CDR3 length: 15 residues.

V gene TRBV5-3 combines with J gene TRBJ1-1; the D gene is possibly TRBD1 (5 bases). TRBV5-3 falls under the ORF class, with uncertain function. The ends were cut back, 1 base at V and 2 bases at J, with 24 bases in the middle. The CDR3 totals 19 residues. This CDR3 reads CARSLPITFIQGENTEAFF. The CDR3 DNA reads TGTGCCAGAAGCTTGCCTATAACGTTTATTCAGGGAGAAAACACTGAAGCTTTCTTT.

This chain uses TRBV5-1 with TRBJ1-3; D is unclear. The CDR3 runs 18 residues. Germline values: CDR1 SGHRS, CDR2 YFSETQ. The V end was cut by 0 bases, the J end by 1 base, with 17 bases between. The CDR3 DNA sequence: TGCGCCAGCAGCTTGGCCGAGTATAGAGTTAAATCTGGAAACACCATATATTTT. This encodes CASSLAEYRVKSGNTIYF.

This sequence joins TRBV5-1 and TRBJ2-5, with a possible D match to TRBD1 (5 bases). V lost 5 bases to trimming and J lost 5 bases, with 13 bases between them. CDR3 length: 13 amino acids. Germline V lookup: CDR1 SGHRS, CDR2 YFSETQ. CDR3 sequence (DNA): TGCGCCAGCAGTCAGGGATCTCGGGAGACCCAGTACTTC. Protein sequence: CASSQGSRETQYF.

The chain has TRBV13 and TRBJ1-3; tentatively, D is TRBD1 (5 bases). Trimming removed 5 bases at V and 0 bases at J, with 8 bases between. Germline CDR1 and CDR2: PRHDT and FYEKMQ (reference sequence). CDR3 length: 14 residues. The CDR3 DNA follows: TGTGCCAGCAGCGCGACAGCCTCTGGAAACACCATATATTTT. This encodes CASSATASGNTIYF.